The 20 T cell receptor beta chains below were found in one sample sequenced in a study of T-cell reconstitution after alpha-beta-depleted transplantation in children. Researchers prepared the TCRbeta library using unique molecular identifiers, the study reports. TCRdb redid the calling of the PCR reads with MiXCR, one entry per CDR3 protein. This repertoire shows approximately 630,000 distinct CDR3 sequences, 10% to 15% found once; its top ten account for roughly 0.77%. The sequencing here drew on PBMCs, taken before TCRalphabeta/CD19-depleted stem cell transplant. Source of these receptors: a girl aged 2 to 10 with congenital amegakaryocytic thrombocytopenia, due to receive a stem cell transplant.

Concerning this clonotype: At one end, the junction sequence differs from germline, possibly due to a read error. The chain is built from TRBV12-3 or TRBV12-4 and TRBJ1-1, with 7 bases lining up with TRBD1. The CDR3 runs 13 residues. CDR3 bases: TGTGCCAGCAGTCCCACAGGGGACACTAAAGCTTTCTTT. Translated: CASSPTGDTKAFF.

This clonotype has at least ten counts. The J gene is TRBJ2-1, the V gene TRBV15; D tentatively reads TRBD1 or TRBD2 (5 bases each). CDR3 length: 15 residues. V was pared by 0 bases and J by 6 bases, with 12 bases between. Germline V gene lookup returns CDR1 LNHNV and CDR2 YYDKDF (reference sequence). The CDR3 loop is CATSRDVIGANEQFF. The CDR3 DNA sequence: TGTGCCACCAGCAGAGATGTAATCGGGGCCAATGAGCAGTTCTTC.

The table lists this clonotype with many counts. V is TRBV3-1 and J is TRBJ2-2, with 7 bases fitting TRBD1. J gave up 2 bases and V 5 bases, and 5 bases lay outside the gene matches. The CDR3 has 15 amino acids. Germline V gene sequence: CDR1 LGHDT, CDR2 YNNKEL (reference sequence). CDR3 protein: CASSYRDSNTGELFF. The CDR3 region has the DNA TGTGCCAGCAGCTATCGGGACAGCAACACCGGGGAGCTGTTTTTT. The complete variable domain, with remaining parts taken from reference TRBV3-1 and TRBJ2-2, reads DTAVSQTPKYLVTQMGNDKSIKCEQNLGHDTMYWYKQDSKKFLKIMFSYNNKELIINETVPNRFSPKSPDKAHLNLHINSLELGDSAVYFCASSYRDSNTGELFFGEGSRLTVL.

J is TRBJ1-3 and V is TRBV2; no definite D call. The CDR3 contains 14 residues. Trimming left V 6 bases short and J 4 bases short, with 13 bases between. Germline lookup yields CDR1 SNHLY and CDR2 FYNNEI. The chain's CDR3 is CASRVLKAGNTIYF. The CDR3 DNA sequence: TGTGCCAGCAGAGTCCTCAAAGCGGGAAACACCATATATTTT.

There are many counts of this clonotype. This chain's CDR3 is CASYAIGTVMNEQFF. Written as DNA, the CDR3 is TGCGCCAGCTACGCGATCGGGACAGTAATGAATGAGCAGTTCTTC. The J gene is TRBJ2-1, the V gene TRBV5-1; 7 nucleotides line up with TRBD1. V lost 7 bases and J lost 7; bases outside the gene matches: 14. Germline V gene data show CDR1 as SGHRS and CDR2 as YFSETQ. There are 15 residues in the CDR3. Supplemented by reference TRBV5-1 and TRBJ2-1, the full variable domain reads KAGVTQTPRYLIKTRGQQVTLSCSPISGHRSVSWYQQTPGQGLQFLFEYFSETQRNKGNFPGRFSGRQFSNSRSEMNVSTLELGDSALYLCASYAIGTVMNEQFFGPGTRLTVL.

Ten or more counts support this clonotype. The genes are TRBV29-1 and TRBJ2-7; no reliable D call. The germline V and J ends were trimmed by 0 bases and 4 bases, with 7 bases remaining between them. The germline gives CDR1 SQVTM, CDR2 ANQGSEA. CDR3 length: 12 amino acids. This CDR3 reads CSVEDNNYEQYF. The CDR3 region has the DNA TGCAGCGTTGAAGACAATAATTACGAGCAGTACTTC.

V and J are TRBV28 and TRBJ2-5; maybe TRBD1 (6 bases). V was cut by 5 bases and J by 4 bases, with 11 bases left in between. This CDR3 has 13 amino acids. From germline, CDR1 is MDHEN and CDR2 SYDVKM. CDR3 DNA sequence: TGTGCCAGCAGTACCCTAGGGGGAGAGACCCAGTACTTC. Translated: CASSTLGGETQYF.

This clonotype occurred a few times. This chain uses TRBV2 with TRBJ2-5, with TRBD2 matching over 8 bases. Per the germline V gene, CDR1 is SNHLY and CDR2 is FYNNEI. V was pared by 8 bases and J by 1 base, with 15 bases of the junction left unmatched. The CDR3 runs 17 residues. The CDR3 spells CASSVALSGSPQETQYF. CDR3 nucleotides: TGTGCCAGCTCGGTGGCTCTAAGCGGGAGTCCCCAAGAGACCCAGTACTTC.

This clonotype was seen more than once but under ten times. The rearrangement links TRBV15 to TRBJ1-4; the D gene is possibly TRBD1 (5 bases). The CDR3 runs to 15 residues. V was cut by 0 bases and J by 8 bases, with 13 bases left in between. Germline V CDR1 and CDR2: LNHNV, YYDKDF (reference sequence). The CDR3, as DNA: TGTGCCACCAGCAGAGAGAGAGGGGCGAACGAAAAACTGTTTTTT. As protein: CATSRERGANEKLFF. The full variable domain, with the rest looked up from reference TRBV15 and TRBJ1-4, is DAMVIQNPRYQVTQFGKPVTLSCSQTLNHNVMYWYQQKSSQAPKLLFHYYDKDFNNEADTPDNFQSRRPNTSFCFLDIRSPGLGDTAMYLCATSRERGANEKLFFGSGTQLSVL.

This clonotype was observed at least ten times. The chain links TRBV20-1 to TRBJ1-5, with unresolved D. V was clipped by 0 bases and J by 0 bases, with 12 bases between them. The V gene's germline CDR1 is DFQATT and CDR2 SNEGSKA (reference sequence). The CDR3 sequence is 16 residues long. CDR3 sequence: CSARDPSGYSNQPQHF. CDR3 bases: TGCAGTGCTAGAGATCCAAGTGGCTATAGCAATCAGCCCCAGCATTTT.

Many counts were recorded for this clonotype. The gene calls are TRBV5-1 and TRBJ2-2; D is unresolved. CDR1 and CDR2 from the germline V gene are SGHRS and YFSETQ. CDR3 size: 12 residues. Trimming pared 4 bases from V and 0 bases from J, leaving 1 base between. CDR3 DNA sequence: TGCGCCAGCAGCCCGAACACCGGGGAGCTGTTTTTT. This sequence encodes CASSPNTGELFF.

On this clonotype: This could be a read error, since a much larger clone is one nucleotide away. The CDR3 nucleotides read TGTGCCAGCAATTTAATTTTGCGGCCCTACGAGCAGTACTTC. Translation gives CASNLILRPYEQYF. The chain couples TRBV12-3 or TRBV12-4 to TRBJ2-7; D gene unclear. There are 14 residues in the CDR3.

The chain carries TRBV2 and TRBJ1-1; 7 nucleotides match TRBD1. The CDR3 extends over 16 amino acids. Germline V gene sequence: CDR1 SNHLY, CDR2 FYNNEI. V trimming: 6 bases; J trimming: 4 bases; junction bases outside the gene matches: 14. CDR3 sequence reads: CASRLIMRGLITEAFF. CDR3 nucleotide sequence: TGTGCCAGCAGGCTGATAATGAGGGGGCTTATCACTGAAGCTTTCTTT. Variable domain in full (rest from reference TRBV2 and TRBJ1-1): EPEVTQTPSHQVTQMGQEVILRCVPISNHLYFYWYRQILGQKVEFLVSFYNNEISEKSEIFDDQFSVERPDGSNFTLKIRSTKLEDSAMYFCASRLIMRGLITEAFFGQGTRLTVV.

With respect to this clonotype: With a much larger clone just one base away, this may be a read error. The genes are TRBV3-1 and TRBJ2-7; 8 nucleotides line up with TRBD2. This CDR3 has 15 amino acids. Per germline, CDR1 LGHDT and CDR2 YNNKEL (reference sequence). CDR3 sequence reads: CATSETSGSSYEQYF. The CDR3 DNA follows: TGTGCCACCAGCGAAACTAGCGGAAGCTCCTACGAGCAGTACTTC.

The table lists this clonotype with many counts. The CDR3: CASSRTGPSSYNEQFF. CDR3 DNA sequence: TGTGCCAGCTCACGGACAGGGCCAAGCTCCTACAATGAGCAGTTCTTC. The rearrangement uses TRBV18 and TRBJ2-1; 8 bases match TRBD1. The V segment lost 4 bases and the J segment 0 bases; nucleotides outside the gene matches: 5. This CDR3 is 16 amino acids long. In germline, CDR1 is KGHSH, CDR2 LQKENI.

This clonotype was observed many times. This rearrangement joins TRBV12-3 or TRBV12-4 to TRBJ2-2; D remains ambiguous. V lost 3 bases to trimming and J lost 0 bases, with 8 bases between them. This CDR3 comprises 15 residues. The DNA of the CDR3 is TGTGCCAGCAGTTTGCTGACATCGAACACCGGGGAGCTGTTTTTT. It yields the protein CASSLLTSNTGELFF.

This clonotype was recorded at least ten times. DNA for the CDR3: TGCGCCAGCAGCTTAGCTACAGTAAGCTCCTACGAGCAGTACTTC. Translation gives CASSLATVSSYEQYF. This chain connects TRBV5-1 to TRBJ2-7; D is undetermined. This CDR3 region has 15 residues. V was pared by 2 bases and J by 0 bases, with 12 bases between. Germline-derived CDR1 and CDR2 are SGHRS and YFSETQ.

There are a few counts of this clonotype. This rearrangement joins TRBV18 to TRBJ2-5, with 8 bases matching TRBD1. Germline V CDR1 and CDR2: KGHSH, LQKENI. Trimming took 6 bases from V and 4 from J; bases not matched to a gene: 7. The CDR3 consists of 14 residues. CDR3 amino acids: CASSDGTGGETQYF. The DNA for the CDR3 is TGTGCCAGCTCGGACGGCACAGGGGGAGAGACCCAGTACTTC.

The sample holds a few counts of this clonotype. The V and J genes are TRBV11-2 and TRBJ2-7; 8 nucleotides match TRBD2. Losses at the gene ends were 0 bases for V and 4 bases for J; bases not matched to a gene: 5. Looked up from germline, CDR1 is SGHAT and CDR2 is FQNNGV. CDR3 size: 15 residues. Written as DNA, the CDR3 is TGTGCCAGCAGCTTAGAGGCGGGAGGATTTTACGAGCAGTACTTC. This codes for CASSLEAGGFYEQYF.

This clonotype has at least ten counts. The chain employs TRBV5-1 and TRBJ2-1, with 12 bases matching TRBD2. The CDR3 extends over 18 amino acids. V trimming: 0 bases; J trimming: 8 bases; junction bases outside the gene matches: 12. CDR1 is SGHRS and CDR2 is YFSETQ in the germline V gene. The CDR3 reads CASSLDLAGGPDSDEQFF. The CDR3 DNA reads as TGCGCCAGCAGCTTGGATCTAGCGGGAGGGCCGGATTCGGATGAGCAGTTCTTC. The variable domain in full, completed from reference TRBV5-1 and TRBJ2-1, reads KAGVTQTPRYLIKTRGQQVTLSCSPISGHRSVSWYQQTPGQGLQFLFEYFSETQRNKGNFPGRFSGRQFSNSRSEMNVSTLELGDSALYLCASSLDLAGGPDSDEQFFGPGTRLTVL.